This is a list of T cell receptor beta chains from one sample in a study of T cell changes during pregnancy in multiple sclerosis. The data were produced by immunoSEQ multiplex PCR, yet TCRdb's version contains in-frame clones alone and is incomplete. The table has approximately 100,000 clones, about 89% seen once. The sequencing here drew on peripheral blood, taken before pregnancy. The receptor set was obtained from a female donor with multiple sclerosis, enrolled in a pregnancy study. CDR3s include the opening cysteine and the closing phenylalanine or tryptophan. Each record gives: J gene, V gene, D gene, clone size, CDR3 protein, CDR3 DNA. The D gene is left open where the match is weak. Some rows have no size entry. The others give once, few or many, or a class for an expanded clone.

J: TRBJ1-2
V: TRBV7-2
D: NA
size: NA
CDR3: CASSLSWRINGYTF
DNA: TGTGCCAGCAGCTTATCCTGGAGGATCAATGGCTACACCTTC

J: TRBJ1-6
V: TRBV7-9
D: NA
size: NA
CDR3: CASSRLSSYNSPLHF
DNA: TGTGCCAGCAGCCGACTGAGCTCCTATAATTCACCCCTCCACTTT

J: TRBJ1-5
V: TRBV6-4
D: TRBD1
size: NA
CDR3: CASSDSPGWTGSNQPQHF
DNA: TGTGCCAGCAGTGACTCCCCGGGCTGGACAGGGAGCAATCAGCCCCAGCATTTT

J: TRBJ1-4
V: TRBV2
D: NA
size: NA
CDR3: CASSDVSWGVDEKLFF
DNA: TGTGCCAGCAGTGACGTGAGTTGGGGGGTTGATGAAAAACTGTTTTTT

J: TRBJ2-2
V: TRBV5-4
D: TRBD2
size: NA
CDR3: CASSWGGRGANTGELFF
DNA: TGTGCCAGCAGCTGGGGGGGGCGGGGGGCGAACACCGGGGAGCTGTTTTTT

J: TRBJ2-4
V: TRBV7-8
D: NA
size: once
CDR3: CASSLKTELAKNIQYF
DNA: TGTGCCAGCAGCTTAAAGACAGAGCTAGCCAAAAACATTCAGTACTTC

J: TRBJ2-7
V: TRBV6-6
D: NA
size: few
CDR3: CASNGRTSYEQYF
DNA: TGTGCCAGCAACGGAAGGACTTCCTACGAGCAGTACTTC

J: TRBJ1-2
V: TRBV7-9
D: NA
size: NA
CDR3: CASSPYRSNYGYTF
DNA: TGTGCCAGCAGCCCGTACAGATCTAACTATGGCTACACCTTC

J: TRBJ1-1
V: TRBV28
D: NA
size: NA
CDR3: CASSFGGSYTEAFF
DNA: TGTGCCAGCAGTTTTGGGGGCTCCTACACTGAAGCTTTCTTT

J: TRBJ2-1
V: TRBV27
D: NA
size: NA
CDR3: CASSVYPGYNEQFF
DNA: TGTGCCAGCAGTGTTTATCCGGGCTACAATGAGCAGTTCTTC

J: TRBJ1-6
V: TRBV4-3
D: NA
size: NA
CDR3: CASSPEGGAIYNSPLHF
DNA: TGCGCCAGCAGCCCCGAGGGGGGGGCTATATACAATTCACCCCTCCACTTT

J: TRBJ2-1
V: TRBV13
D: NA
size: NA
CDR3: CASSFWAGSMDEQFF
DNA: TGTGCCAGCAGCTTTTGGGCCGGCTCTATGGATGAGCAGTTCTTC

J: TRBJ2-2
V: TRBV7-3
D: TRBD2
size: once
CDR3: CASSLTSGRLDTGELFF
DNA: TGTGCCAGCAGCTTGACTAGCGGGAGGTTGGACACCGGGGAGCTGTTTTTT

J: TRBJ2-7
V: TRBV2
D: TRBD1
size: NA
CDR3: CASTHGDREVDEQYF
DNA: TGTGCCAGCACCCATGGGGACAGGGAAGTTGACGAGCAGTACTTC

J: TRBJ2-1
V: TRBV7-6
D: TRBD2
size: NA
CDR3: CASSPLLRGGSYNEQFF
DNA: TGTGCCAGCAGCCCCCTCCTGCGGGGGGGGTCCTACAATGAGCAGTTCTTC

J: TRBJ1-1
V: TRBV9
D: TRBD1
size: NA
CDR3: CASSALQGAGTEAFF
DNA: TGTGCCAGCAGCGCCCTACAGGGGGCGGGGACTGAAGCTTTCTTT

J: TRBJ2-3
V: TRBV4-1
D: TRBD2
size: NA
CDR3: CASSQVGAGDSTDTQYF
DNA: TGCGCCAGCAGCCAAGTCGGGGCGGGAGATAGCACAGATACGCAGTATTTT

J: TRBJ2-1
V: TRBV7-3
D: TRBD2
size: NA
CDR3: CASSLAGGPYNEQFF
DNA: TGTGCCAGCAGCTTAGCGGGAGGCCCCTACAATGAGCAGTTCTTC

J: TRBJ2-1
V: TRBV28
D: TRBD1
size: NA
CDR3: CASSLGQGQFF
DNA: TGTGCCAGCAGTTTGGGACAGGGGCAGTTCTTC

J: TRBJ2-3
V: TRBV27
D: NA
size: once
CDR3: CASSPGVSYGTDTQYF
DNA: TGTGCCAGCAGTCCCGGGGTTTCCTACGGCACAGATACGCAGTATTTT

J: TRBJ2-7
V: TRBV5-4
D: TRBD1
size: NA
CDR3: CASSLRQGGEQYF
DNA: TGTGCCAGCAGCTTGAGACAGGGCGGCGAGCAGTACTTC

J: TRBJ1-2
V: TRBV7-8
D: NA
size: NA
CDR3: CASSSMRPNYGYTF
DNA: TGTGCCAGCAGCTCTATGAGGCCCAACTATGGCTACACCTTC